Ten or more counts support the clone carrying this T cell receptor beta chain. The CDR3 spans 15 residues. Germline CDR1 reads SGHKS; CDR2 reads YYEKEE (reference sequence). Germline trimming cut 6 bases from V and 3 bases from J; bases unmatched to any gene: 10. These data are taken from a study of T cells after yellow fever vaccination. TCRdb re-called the 5' RACE reads through MiXCR, storing one row per CDR3 protein. Of 450,000 to 650,000 distinct CDR3 sequences listed, roughly 12% are singletons. This TCR came from a man aged 25-45 years who received the YFV17D yellow fever vaccine. The input for sequencing was PBMCs, taken on the day of the yellow fever booster vaccination. The genes are TRBV5-5 and TRBJ1-2, with 8 nucleotides matching TRBD1. CDR3 protein: CASTQWAGGDYGYTF. The CDR3 DNA reads TGTGCCAGCACCCAATGGGCAGGGGGCGACTATGGCTACACCTTC.